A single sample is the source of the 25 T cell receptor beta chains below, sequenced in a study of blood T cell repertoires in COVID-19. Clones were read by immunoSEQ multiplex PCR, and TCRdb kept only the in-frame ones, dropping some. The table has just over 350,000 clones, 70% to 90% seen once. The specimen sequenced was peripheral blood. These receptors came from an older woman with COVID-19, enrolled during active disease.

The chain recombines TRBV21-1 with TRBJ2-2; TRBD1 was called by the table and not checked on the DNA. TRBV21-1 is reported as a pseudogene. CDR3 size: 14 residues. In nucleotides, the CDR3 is TGTGCCAGCAGCAAAGGAGTCAGGTCCGGGGAGCTGTTTTTT. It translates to CASSKGVRSGELFF.

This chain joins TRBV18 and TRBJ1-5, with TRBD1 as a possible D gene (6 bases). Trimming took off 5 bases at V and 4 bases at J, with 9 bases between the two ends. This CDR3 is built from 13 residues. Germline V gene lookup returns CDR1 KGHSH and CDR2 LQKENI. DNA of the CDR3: TGTGCCAGCTCAACTACAGGGAATCAGCCCCAGCATTTT. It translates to CASSTTGNQPQHF.

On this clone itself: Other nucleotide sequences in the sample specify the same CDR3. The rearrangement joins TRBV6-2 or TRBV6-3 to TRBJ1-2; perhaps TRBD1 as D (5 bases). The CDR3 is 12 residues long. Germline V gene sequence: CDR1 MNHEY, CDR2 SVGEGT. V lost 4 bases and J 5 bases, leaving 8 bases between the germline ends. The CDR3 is CASSFQGYGYTF. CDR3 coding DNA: TGTGCCAGCAGTTTCCAGGGTTATGGCTACACCTTC.

The CDR3 DNA reads TGCAGCGTTTTGGGAGGGCGCGTTTTCTATGGCTACACCTTC. It translates to CSVLGGRVFYGYTF. The chain links TRBV29-1 to TRBJ1-2, with D unclear. The germline gives CDR1 SQVTM, CDR2 ANQGSEA. V was clipped by 5 bases and J by 4 bases, with 17 bases between them. The CDR3 runs 14 residues.

The CDR3 spells CASSPSGLAGSKQETQYF. In DNA, the CDR3 is TGTGCCAGCAGTCCCTCGGGACTAGCGGGGAGTAAACAAGAGACCCAGTACTTC. The chain is built from TRBV6-6 and TRBJ2-5, with 13 bases fitting TRBD2. The V gene's germline CDR1 is MNHNY and CDR2 SVGAGI (reference sequence). This CDR3 is 18 amino acids long. Trimming removed 5 bases from V and 2 bases from J; junction bases left unmatched: 11.

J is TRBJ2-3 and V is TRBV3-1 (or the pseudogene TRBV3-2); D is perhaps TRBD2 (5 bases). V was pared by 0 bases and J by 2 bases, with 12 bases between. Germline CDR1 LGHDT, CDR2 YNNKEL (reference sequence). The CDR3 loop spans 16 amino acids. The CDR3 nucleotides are TGTGCCAGCAGCCAAGATGAGTCGGGATACACAGATACGCAGTATTTT. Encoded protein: CASSQDESGYTDTQYF.

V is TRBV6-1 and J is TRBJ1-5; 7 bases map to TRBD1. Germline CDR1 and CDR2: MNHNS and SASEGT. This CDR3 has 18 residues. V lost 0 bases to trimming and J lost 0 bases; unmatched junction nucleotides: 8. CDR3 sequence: CASSEARQGPYSNQPQHF. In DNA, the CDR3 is TGTGCCAGCAGTGAAGCTAGACAGGGACCTTATAGCAATCAGCCCCAGCATTTT.

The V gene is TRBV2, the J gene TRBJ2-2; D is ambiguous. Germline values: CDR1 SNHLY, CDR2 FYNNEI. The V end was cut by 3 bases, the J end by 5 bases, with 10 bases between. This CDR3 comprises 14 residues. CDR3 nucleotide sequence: TGTGCCAGCAGTGATACCCGGGTAACCGGGGAGCTGTTTTTT. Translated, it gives CASSDTRVTGELFF.

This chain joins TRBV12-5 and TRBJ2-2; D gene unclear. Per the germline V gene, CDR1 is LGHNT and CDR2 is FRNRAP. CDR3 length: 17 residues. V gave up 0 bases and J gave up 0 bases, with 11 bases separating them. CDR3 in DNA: TGTGCTAGTGGTTTGGTACTCGCGACACCGAACACCGGGGAGCTGTTTTTT. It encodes CASGLVLATPNTGELFF.

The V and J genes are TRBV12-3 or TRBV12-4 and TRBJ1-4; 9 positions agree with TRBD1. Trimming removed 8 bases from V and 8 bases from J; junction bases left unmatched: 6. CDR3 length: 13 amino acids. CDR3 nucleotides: TGTGCCAGCGCGGACAGGGGAGGAGAAAAACTGTTTTTT. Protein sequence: CASADRGGEKLFF.

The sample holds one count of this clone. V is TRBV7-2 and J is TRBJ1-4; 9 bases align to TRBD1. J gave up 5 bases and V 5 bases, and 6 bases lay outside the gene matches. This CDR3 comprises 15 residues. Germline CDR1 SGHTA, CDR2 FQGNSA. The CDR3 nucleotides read TGTGCCAGCAGCAAAACCGGGACAGGGAATGAAAAACTGTTTTTT. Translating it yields CASSKTGTGNEKLFF.

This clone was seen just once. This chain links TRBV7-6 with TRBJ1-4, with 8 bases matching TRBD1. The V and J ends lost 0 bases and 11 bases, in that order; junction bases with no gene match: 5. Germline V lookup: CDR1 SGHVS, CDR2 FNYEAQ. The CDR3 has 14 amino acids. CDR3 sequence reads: CASSLAWTGNKLFF. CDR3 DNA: TGTGCCAGCAGCTTAGCCTGGACAGGGAATAAACTGTTTTTT.

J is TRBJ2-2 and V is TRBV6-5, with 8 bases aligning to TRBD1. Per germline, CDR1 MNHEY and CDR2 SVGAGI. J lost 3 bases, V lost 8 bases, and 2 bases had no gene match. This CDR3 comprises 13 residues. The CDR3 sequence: CASGTGDTGELFF. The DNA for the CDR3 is TGTGCCAGCGGGACAGGTGACACCGGGGAGCTGTTTTTT.

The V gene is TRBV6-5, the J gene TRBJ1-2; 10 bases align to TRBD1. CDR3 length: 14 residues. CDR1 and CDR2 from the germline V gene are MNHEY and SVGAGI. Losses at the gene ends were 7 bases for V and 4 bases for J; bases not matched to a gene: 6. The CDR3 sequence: CASTGQGVGYGYTF. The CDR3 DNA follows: TGTGCCAGCACAGGACAGGGGGTAGGCTATGGCTACACCTTC.

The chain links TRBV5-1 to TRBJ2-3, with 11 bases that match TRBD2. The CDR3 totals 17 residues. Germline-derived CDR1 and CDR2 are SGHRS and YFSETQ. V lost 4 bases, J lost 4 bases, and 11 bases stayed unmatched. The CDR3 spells CASSPLSSGGASDTQYF. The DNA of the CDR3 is TGCGCCAGCAGCCCCTTGAGTAGCGGGGGGGCATCAGATACGCAGTATTTT.

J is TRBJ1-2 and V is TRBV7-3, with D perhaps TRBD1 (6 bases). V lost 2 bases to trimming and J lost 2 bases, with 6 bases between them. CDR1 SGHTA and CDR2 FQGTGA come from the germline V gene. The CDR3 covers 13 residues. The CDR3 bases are TGTGCCAGCAGCTTAGGACAGAACTATGGCTACACCTTC. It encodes CASSLGQNYGYTF.

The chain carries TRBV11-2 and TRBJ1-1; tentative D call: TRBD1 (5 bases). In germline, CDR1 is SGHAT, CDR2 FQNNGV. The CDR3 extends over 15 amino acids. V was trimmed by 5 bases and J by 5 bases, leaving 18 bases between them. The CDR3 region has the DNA TGTGCCAGCAGCCAAGGGCGGGGGGTAAGGACTGAAGCTTTCTTT. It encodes CASSQGRGVRTEAFF.

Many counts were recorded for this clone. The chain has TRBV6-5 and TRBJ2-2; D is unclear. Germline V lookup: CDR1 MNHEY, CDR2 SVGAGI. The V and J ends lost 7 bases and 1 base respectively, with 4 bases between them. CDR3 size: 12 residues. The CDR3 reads CASNRNTGELFF. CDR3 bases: TGTGCCAGCAACAGGAACACCGGGGAGCTGTTTTTT.

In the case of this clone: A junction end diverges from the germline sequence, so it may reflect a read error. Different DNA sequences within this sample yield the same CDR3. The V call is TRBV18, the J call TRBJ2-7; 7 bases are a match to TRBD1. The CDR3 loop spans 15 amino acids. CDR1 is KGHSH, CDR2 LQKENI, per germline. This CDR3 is CASSEGQSPIYEQYF. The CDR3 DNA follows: TGTGCCAGCTCAGAGGGACAGTCGCCGATTTACGAACAGTACTTC.

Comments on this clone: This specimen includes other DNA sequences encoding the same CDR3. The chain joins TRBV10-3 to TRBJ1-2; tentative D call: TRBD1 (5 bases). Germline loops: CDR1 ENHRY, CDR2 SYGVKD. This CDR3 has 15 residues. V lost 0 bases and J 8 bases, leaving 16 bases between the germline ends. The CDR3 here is CAISESTLITGGYTF. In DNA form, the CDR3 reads TGTGCCATCAGTGAGTCGACTCTCATAACAGGCGGCTACACCTTC.

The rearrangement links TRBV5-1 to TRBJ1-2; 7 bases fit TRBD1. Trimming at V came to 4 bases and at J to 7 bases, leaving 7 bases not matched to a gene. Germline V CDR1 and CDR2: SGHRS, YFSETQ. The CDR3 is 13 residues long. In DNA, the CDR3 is TGCGCCAGCAGCGTAGGACAGGCGGCTGGCTACACCTTC. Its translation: CASSVGQAAGYTF.

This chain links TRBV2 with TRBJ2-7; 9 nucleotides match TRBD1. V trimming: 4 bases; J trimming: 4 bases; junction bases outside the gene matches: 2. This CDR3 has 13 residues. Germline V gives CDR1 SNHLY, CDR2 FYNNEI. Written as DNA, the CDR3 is TGTGCCAGCAGTGGGACAGGGGAATACGAGCAGTACTTC. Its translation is CASSGTGEYEQYF.

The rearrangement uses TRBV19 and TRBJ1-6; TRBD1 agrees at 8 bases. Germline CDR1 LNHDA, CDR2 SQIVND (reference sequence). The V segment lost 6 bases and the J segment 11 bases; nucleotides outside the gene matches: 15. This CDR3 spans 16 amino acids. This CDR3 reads CASRERTGTGITPLHF. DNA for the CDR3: TGTGCCAGTAGGGAAAGGACCGGGACAGGAATTACACCCCTCCACTTT.

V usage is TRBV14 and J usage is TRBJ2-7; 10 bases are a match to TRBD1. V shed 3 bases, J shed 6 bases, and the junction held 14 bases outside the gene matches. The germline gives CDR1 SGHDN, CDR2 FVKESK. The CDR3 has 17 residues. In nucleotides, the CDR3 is TGTGCCAGCAGCCATATTGGCCGGGACAGGGGATTTTCCGAGCAGTACTTC. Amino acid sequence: CASSHIGRDRGFSEQYF.

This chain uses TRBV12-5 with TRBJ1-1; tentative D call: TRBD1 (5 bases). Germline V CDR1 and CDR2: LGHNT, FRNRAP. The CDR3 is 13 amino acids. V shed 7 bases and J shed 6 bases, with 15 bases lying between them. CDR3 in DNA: TGTGCTAGTGCCCCGGACCGGGGGTCTGAAGCTTTCTTT. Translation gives CASAPDRGSEAFF.